This record concerns one T cell receptor (beta chain) sequence. Its antigen is as yet unknown. Germline CDR1 reads MNHEY; CDR2 reads SMNVEV (reference sequence). The CDR3 runs 17 residues. V was clipped by 8 bases and J by 2 bases, with 19 bases between them. This record belongs to a study of early T cells in non-severe SARS-CoV-2 infection. Across the whole study: Chains stayed unpaired after sequencing of bulk RNA from unsorted whole blood. The study, taken as a whole, reports: In VDJdb matching, anti-spike CD8 responses were favored while private and CD4 specificities went missing.

Unique molecular identifiers were added to individual cDNA molecules. TCRdb re-called the 5' RACE reads with MiXCR, one entry per CDR3 protein. The profile shows roughly 46,000 distinct CDR3 sequences, around a tenth of them singletons. The clonotype originates from an adult who was a healthcare worker with PCR-confirmed SARS-CoV-2 infection or an uninfected control (not recorded which). This chain uses TRBV27 with TRBJ1-6; D perhaps matches TRBD1 (5 bases). Sequenced material: whole blood, taken at baseline. The CDR3 DNA follows: TGTGCCAGCCGAAGCAGGGTGGCGGGCGCCTATAATTCACCCCTCCACTTT. It encodes CASRSRVAGAYNSPLHF.